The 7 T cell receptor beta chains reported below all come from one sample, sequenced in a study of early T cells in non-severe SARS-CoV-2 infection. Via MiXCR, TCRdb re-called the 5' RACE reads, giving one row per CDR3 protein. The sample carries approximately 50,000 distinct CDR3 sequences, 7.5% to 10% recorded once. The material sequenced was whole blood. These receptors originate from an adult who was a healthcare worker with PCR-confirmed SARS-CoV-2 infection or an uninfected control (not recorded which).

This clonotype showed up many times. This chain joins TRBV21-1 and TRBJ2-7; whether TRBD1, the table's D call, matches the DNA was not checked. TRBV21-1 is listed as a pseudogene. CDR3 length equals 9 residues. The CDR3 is CASSSGWYF. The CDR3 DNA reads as TGTGCCAGCAGCTCCGGGTGGTACTTC.

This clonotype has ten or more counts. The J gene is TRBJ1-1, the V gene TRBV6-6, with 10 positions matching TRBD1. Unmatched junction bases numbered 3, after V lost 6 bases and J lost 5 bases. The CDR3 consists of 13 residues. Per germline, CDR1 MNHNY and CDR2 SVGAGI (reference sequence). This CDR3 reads CASRDRGDTEAFF. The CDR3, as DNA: TGTGCCAGCAGGGACAGGGGGGATACTGAAGCTTTCTTT.

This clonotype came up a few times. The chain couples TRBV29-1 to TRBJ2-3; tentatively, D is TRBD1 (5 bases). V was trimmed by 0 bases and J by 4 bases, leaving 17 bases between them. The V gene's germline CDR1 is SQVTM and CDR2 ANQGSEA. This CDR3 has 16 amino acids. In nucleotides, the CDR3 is TGCAGCGTTGAAGATCTAGGACCTAAGGGGCCAGATACGCAGTATTTT. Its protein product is CSVEDLGPKGPDTQYF.

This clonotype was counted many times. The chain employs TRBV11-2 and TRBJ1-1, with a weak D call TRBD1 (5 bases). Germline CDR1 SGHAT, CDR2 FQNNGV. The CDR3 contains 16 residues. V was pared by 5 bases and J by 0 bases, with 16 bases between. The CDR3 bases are TGTGCCAGCAGCCGCCGTGGGGCGTACATGAACACTGAAGCTTTCTTT. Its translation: CASSRRGAYMNTEAFF.

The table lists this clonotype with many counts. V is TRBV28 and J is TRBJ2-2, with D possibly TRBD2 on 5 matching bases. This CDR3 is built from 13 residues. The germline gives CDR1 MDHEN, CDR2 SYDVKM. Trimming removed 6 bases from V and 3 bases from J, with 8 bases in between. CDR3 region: CASSQDYTGELFF. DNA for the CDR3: TGTGCCAGCAGCCAGGACTACACCGGGGAGCTGTTTTTT.

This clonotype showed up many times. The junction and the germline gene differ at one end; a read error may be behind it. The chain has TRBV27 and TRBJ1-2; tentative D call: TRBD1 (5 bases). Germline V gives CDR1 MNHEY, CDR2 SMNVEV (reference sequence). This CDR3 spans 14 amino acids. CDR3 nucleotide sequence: TGCGCCAGCAGTTTTCGAGGGGCGGGGAGTGGCTACACCTTC. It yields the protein CASSFRGAGSGYTF.

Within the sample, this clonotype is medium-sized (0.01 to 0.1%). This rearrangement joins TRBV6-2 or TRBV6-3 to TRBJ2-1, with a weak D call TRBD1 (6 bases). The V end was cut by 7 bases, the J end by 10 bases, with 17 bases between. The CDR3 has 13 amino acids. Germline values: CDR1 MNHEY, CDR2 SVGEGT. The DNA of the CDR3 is TGTGCCAGCATTGCCTCCTCCGGGACAGAGCAGTTCTTC. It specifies CASIASSGTEQFF.